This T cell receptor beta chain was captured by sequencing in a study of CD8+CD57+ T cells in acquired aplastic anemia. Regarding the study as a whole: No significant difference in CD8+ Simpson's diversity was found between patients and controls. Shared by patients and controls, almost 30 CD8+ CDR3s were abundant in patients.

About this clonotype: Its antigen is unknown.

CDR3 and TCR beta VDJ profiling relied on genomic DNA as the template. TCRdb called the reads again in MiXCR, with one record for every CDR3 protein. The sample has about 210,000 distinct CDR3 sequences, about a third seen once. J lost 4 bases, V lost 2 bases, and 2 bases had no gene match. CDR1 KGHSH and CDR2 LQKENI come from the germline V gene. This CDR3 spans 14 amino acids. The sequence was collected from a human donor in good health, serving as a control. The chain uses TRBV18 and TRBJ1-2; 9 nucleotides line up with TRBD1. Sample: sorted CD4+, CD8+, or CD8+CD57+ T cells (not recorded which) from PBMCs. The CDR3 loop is CASSPDRGTYGYTF. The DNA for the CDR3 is TGTGCCAGCTCACCAGACAGGGGGACCTATGGCTACACCTTC.